One sample yielded the 3 T cell receptor beta chains listed below, sequenced in a study of shared clonotypes between healthy human individuals. This table comes from immunoSEQ multiplex PCR, and its TCRdb copy is limited to in-frame clones, with some not included. This table has about 1,800,000 clones, about 94% appearing once. Only CD45RO-negative cells positively selected for CCR7 counted as naive CD8 cells, so terminally differentiated effector memory CD45RA+ cells were excluded. Sequencing input: naive CD8+ T cells sorted from blood. These TCRs come from a young man in good health.

This chain connects TRBV4-1 to TRBJ2-1, with TRBD2 matching over 8 bases. The CDR3 has 16 residues. Germline V lookup: CDR1 MGHRA, CDR2 YSYEKL. V lost 4 bases and J lost 1; bases outside the gene matches: 6. This chain's CDR3 is CASSPPGLGSYNEQFF. In DNA, the CDR3 is TGCGCCAGCAGCCCCCCGGGACTAGGGTCCTACAATGAGCAGTTCTTC.

The genes are TRBV27 and TRBJ2-5, with 7 bases that match TRBD2. Germline V gene sequence: CDR1 MNHEY, CDR2 SMNVEV (reference sequence). There are 14 residues in the CDR3. The J segment lost 4 bases and the V segment lost 8 bases, leaving 10 bases of the junction unmatched. CDR3 in amino acids: CASGEGGPIETQYF. The CDR3 DNA sequence: TGTGCCAGCGGGGAGGGAGGGCCTATAGAGACCCAGTACTTC.

The chain employs TRBV10-3 and TRBJ2-7; D not certain. CDR1 and CDR2 from the germline V gene are ENHRY and SYGVKD. This CDR3 has 13 residues. V was cut by 2 bases and J by 0 bases, with 5 bases left in between. CDR3 region: CAISEEISYEQYF. DNA for the CDR3: TGTGCCATCAGTGAGGAGATCTCCTACGAGCAGTACTTC.